The clone carrying this T cell receptor beta chain was observed a handful of times. The data derive from a study of T-cell memory formation after mild COVID-19. 5'RACE with constant-segment primers yielded barcoded, UMI-tagged TCR alpha and TCR beta cDNA libraries. In TCRdb, the 5' RACE reads were re-called with MiXCR into one record per CDR3 protein. The sample carries just over 300,000 distinct CDR3 sequences, roughly a fifth recorded once. The specimen was PBMCs or a T cell subset sorted from them (not recorded which). This sequence was found in a man in his late teens or twenties who had mild COVID-19 (a few samples of this study predate the infection). Cell type and time point are not known.

Here the CDR3 DNA reads TGCAGCGTACAACGGGGCGACCAAGAGACCCAGTACTTC. It specifies CSVQRGDQETQYF. The chain is built from TRBV29-1 and TRBJ2-5; D tentatively reads TRBD1 or TRBD2 (5 bases each). The length of the CDR3 is 13 residues. Looked up from germline, CDR1 is SQVTM and CDR2 is ANQGSEA. The ends were cut back, 6 bases at V and 0 bases at J, with 11 bases in the middle.